The rows below give T cell receptor beta chains drawn from one sample of a study of control samples from healthy donors and cancer patients. Here immunoSEQ multiplex PCR was the method, and the copy in TCRdb shows in-frame clones only, minus some. The table records under 450,000 clones, 90% of them present only once. The sequenced sample consisted of PBMCs. Source of these receptors: a man in his forties with head and neck cancer. Each CDR3 is given with its conserved first and last residue. Each record gives: clone size, J gene, D gene, V gene, CDR3 length, CDR3 protein, CDR3 DNA. A D gene is named only where the DNA matches it firmly. Rows give clone size only sometimes, using once, few, many, or a class for an expanded clone.

abundance: .; j_gene: TRBJ2-5; d_gene: .; v_gene: TRBV11-2; len: 16; CDR3aa: CASSLGDVWGKETQYF; CDR3nt: TGTGCCAGCAGCTTAGGGGATGTTTGGGGAAAAGAGACCCAGTACTTC
abundance: .; j_gene: TRBJ2-3; d_gene: .; v_gene: TRBV4-1; len: 12; CDR3aa: CASSGGPDTQYF; CDR3nt: TGCGCCAGCAGCGGGGGGCCAGATACGCAGTATTTT
abundance: .; j_gene: TRBJ2-2; d_gene: TRBD1; v_gene: TRBV6-2/TRBV6-3; len: 16; CDR3aa: CASSVPGGPNTGELFF; CDR3nt: TGTGCCAGCAGCGTCCCAGGGGGCCCGAACACCGGGGAGCTGTTTTTT
abundance: few; j_gene: TRBJ2-1; d_gene: .; v_gene: TRBV19; len: 18; CDR3aa: CASTEPPGQNRSYNEQFF; CDR3nt: TGTGCCAGTACAGAACCCCCCGGGCAGAATCGCTCCTACAATGAGCAGTTCTTC
abundance: .; j_gene: TRBJ1-2; d_gene: .; v_gene: TRBV4-3; len: 15; CDR3aa: CASSPTRAPNYGYTF; CDR3nt: TGCGCCAGCAGCCCAACAAGGGCCCCTAACTATGGCTACACCTTC
abundance: .; j_gene: TRBJ1-1; d_gene: .; v_gene: TRBV7-2; len: 13; CDR3aa: CASSLRQEAEAFF; CDR3nt: TGTGCCAGCAGCTTACGGCAGGAGGCTGAAGCTTTCTTT
abundance: .; j_gene: TRBJ2-5; d_gene: TRBD2; v_gene: TRBV11-2; len: 16; CDR3aa: CASSQGAGGPQETQYF; CDR3nt: TGTGCCAGCAGCCAGGGAGCGGGAGGGCCCCAAGAGACCCAGTACTTC
abundance: .; j_gene: TRBJ1-2; d_gene: .; v_gene: TRBV15; len: 17; CDR3aa: CATSRDLDVRLNYGYTF; CDR3nt: TGTGCCACCAGCAGAGATTTGGACGTCCGTTTAAACTATGGCTACACCTTC
abundance: .; j_gene: TRBJ1-1; d_gene: .; v_gene: TRBV7-9; len: 14; CDR3aa: CASSFTGTNTEAFF; CDR3nt: TGTGCCAGCAGCTTTACAGGGACGAACACTGAAGCTTTCTTT
abundance: once; j_gene: TRBJ2-1; d_gene: TRBD2; v_gene: TRBV2; len: 16; CDR3aa: CASSGTSGGLANEQFF; CDR3nt: TGTGCCAGCAGTGGGACTAGCGGGGGGTTGGCCAATGAGCAGTTCTTC
abundance: .; j_gene: TRBJ2-2; d_gene: .; v_gene: TRBV24-1; len: 13; CDR3aa: CACRDLNTGELFF; CDR3nt: TGTGCCTGCCGGGATCTGAACACCGGGGAGCTGTTTTTT
abundance: .; j_gene: TRBJ1-5; d_gene: TRBD1; v_gene: TRBV28; len: 15; CDR3aa: CASRTGVLANQPQHF; CDR3nt: TGTGCCAGCAGGACAGGGGTGTTGGCCAATCAGCCCCAGCATTTT
abundance: .; j_gene: TRBJ2-5; d_gene: TRBD1; v_gene: TRBV28; len: 12; CDR3aa: CASRNRRDREYF; CDR3nt: TGTGCCAGCAGGAACCGCCGGGACAGGGAGTACTTC
abundance: .; j_gene: TRBJ1-2; d_gene: TRBD1; v_gene: TRBV5-1; len: 14; CDR3aa: CASSSGQGAGGYTF; CDR3nt: TGCGCCAGCAGCTCAGGACAGGGGGCGGGCGGCTACACCTTC
abundance: .; j_gene: TRBJ2-7; d_gene: .; v_gene: TRBV5-4; len: 16; CDR3aa: CASSLEGSRRGYEQYF; CDR3nt: TGTGCCAGCAGCTTGGAGGGGTCAAGGAGGGGTTACGAGCAGTACTTC
abundance: .; j_gene: TRBJ1-5; d_gene: .; v_gene: TRBV6-2/TRBV6-3; len: 17; CDR3aa: CASSPAPRFLSNQPQHF; CDR3nt: TGTGCCAGCAGCCCGGCCCCGCGTTTCCTTAGCAATCAGCCCCAGCATTTT
abundance: .; j_gene: TRBJ2-1; d_gene: TRBD1; v_gene: TRBV24-1; len: 11; CDR3aa: CATARQGVRFF; CDR3nt: TGTGCCACCGCGCGACAGGGGGTTCGGTTCTTC
abundance: .; j_gene: TRBJ2-5; d_gene: TRBD1; v_gene: TRBV6-1; len: 17; CDR3aa: CASSDTVLGQGEETQYF; CDR3nt: TGTGCCAGCAGTGATACAGTATTAGGACAGGGAGAAGAGACCCAGTACTTC
abundance: .; j_gene: TRBJ1-2; d_gene: .; v_gene: TRBV18; len: 11; CDR3aa: CASSPNTGYTF; CDR3nt: TGTGCCAGCTCACCAAATACAGGCTACACCTTC
abundance: .; j_gene: TRBJ1-6; d_gene: TRBD1; v_gene: TRBV7-2; len: 14; CDR3aa: CASSWDRGVSPLHF; CDR3nt: TGTGCCAGCAGCTGGGACAGGGGAGTTTCACCCCTCCACTTT
abundance: .; j_gene: TRBJ2-3; d_gene: TRBD1; v_gene: TRBV6-4; len: 14; CDR3aa: CASQMTGGTDTQYF; CDR3nt: TGTGCCAGTCAAATGACAGGGGGCACAGATACGCAGTATTTT
abundance: .; j_gene: TRBJ1-1; d_gene: .; v_gene: TRBV7-9; len: 12; CDR3aa: CASSPARAEGFF; CDR3nt: TGTGCCAGCAGCCCCGCGCGGGCAGAAGGTTTCTTT
abundance: .; j_gene: TRBJ2-1; d_gene: .; v_gene: TRBV5-4; len: 13; CDR3aa: CASSFGSRDEQFF; CDR3nt: TGTGCCAGCAGCTTCGGTAGCAGGGATGAGCAGTTCTTC
abundance: .; j_gene: TRBJ2-7; d_gene: .; v_gene: TRBV7-2; len: 13; CDR3aa: CASSFQGGYEQYF; CDR3nt: TGTGCCAGCAGCTTCCAGGGGGGTTACGAGCAGTACTTC
abundance: few; j_gene: TRBJ1-1; d_gene: .; v_gene: TRBV5-1; len: 15; CDR3aa: CASTTTGPQNTEAFF; CDR3nt: TGCGCCAGCACCACTACGGGACCGCAGAACACTGAAGCTTTCTTT
abundance: .; j_gene: TRBJ2-6; d_gene: .; v_gene: TRBV3-1/TRBV3-2; len: 16; CDR3aa: CASSQDGSSGANVLTF; CDR3nt: TGTGCCAGCAGCCAAGACGGAAGCTCTGGGGCCAACGTCCTGACTTTC
abundance: .; j_gene: TRBJ2-5; d_gene: TRBD1; v_gene: TRBV30; len: 16; CDR3aa: CAWSVDPGQGEETQYF; CDR3nt: TGTGCCTGGAGTGTAGACCCTGGACAGGGTGAAGAGACCCAGTACTTC
abundance: .; j_gene: TRBJ2-3; d_gene: .; v_gene: TRBV28; len: 12; CDR3aa: CASSGAGDTQYF; CDR3nt: TGTGCCAGCAGTGGAGCGGGAGATACGCAGTATTTT
abundance: .; j_gene: TRBJ2-7; d_gene: .; v_gene: TRBV20-1; len: 11; CDR3aa: CSARGTYEQYF; CDR3nt: TGCAGTGCTAGGGGGACCTACGAGCAGTACTTC
abundance: .; j_gene: TRBJ2-4; d_gene: .; v_gene: TRBV12-3/TRBV12-4; len: 12; CDR3aa: CARGTYLNIQYF; CDR3nt: TGTGCCCGCGGGACTTATCTAAACATTCAGTACTTC
abundance: .; j_gene: TRBJ1-1; d_gene: TRBD1; v_gene: TRBV6-5; len: 13; CDR3aa: CASRDRGNTEAFF; CDR3nt: TGTGCCAGCAGGGACAGGGGGAACACTGAAGCTTTCTTT
abundance: .; j_gene: TRBJ2-1; d_gene: .; v_gene: TRBV29-1; len: 13; CDR3aa: CSVEEGDYNEQFF; CDR3nt: TGCAGCGTTGAGGAGGGAGACTACAATGAGCAGTTCTTC
abundance: .; j_gene: TRBJ1-6; d_gene: .; v_gene: TRBV15; len: 16; CDR3aa: CATSSEWGFYNSPLHF; CDR3nt: TGTGCCACCAGCAGTGAGTGGGGGTTTTACAATTCACCCCTCCACTTT
abundance: .; j_gene: TRBJ2-3; d_gene: TRBD2; v_gene: TRBV27; len: 16; CDR3aa: CASSSTSGALTDTQYF; CDR3nt: TGTGCCAGCAGCTCCACTAGCGGGGCCCTCACAGATACGCAGTATTTT
abundance: .; j_gene: TRBJ1-2; d_gene: TRBD1; v_gene: TRBV25-1; len: 13; CDR3aa: CASGDSKNYGYTF; CDR3nt: TGTGCCAGCGGGGACAGTAAAAACTATGGCTACACCTTC
abundance: few; j_gene: TRBJ2-7; d_gene: .; v_gene: TRBV20-1; len: 11; CDR3aa: CSASKSQLQYF; CDR3nt: TGCAGTGCTAGCAAGTCTCAGCTGCAGTACTTC
abundance: .; j_gene: TRBJ1-2; d_gene: TRBD1; v_gene: TRBV7-8; len: 13; CDR3aa: CASSPDRGYGYTF; CDR3nt: TGTGCCAGCAGCCCGGACAGGGGGTATGGCTACACCTTC
abundance: .; j_gene: TRBJ1-1; d_gene: TRBD1; v_gene: TRBV6-4; len: 13; CDR3aa: CASSELQGNEAFF; CDR3nt: TGTGCCAGCAGTGAACTACAGGGGAATGAAGCTTTCTTT
abundance: .; j_gene: TRBJ1-4; d_gene: TRBD1; v_gene: TRBV5-1; len: 14; CDR3aa: CASSLGQGAEKLFF; CDR3nt: TGCGCCAGCAGCTTGGGACAGGGGGCCGAAAAACTGTTTTTT
abundance: .; j_gene: TRBJ2-1; d_gene: .; v_gene: TRBV4-1; len: 14; CDR3aa: CASSQPLRGNEQFF; CDR3nt: TGCGCCAGCAGCCAGCCACTGCGGGGCAATGAGCAGTTCTTC
abundance: .; j_gene: TRBJ1-1; d_gene: TRBD1; v_gene: TRBV4-1; len: 14; CDR3aa: CAPRVDRGDTEAFF; CDR3nt: TGCGCCCCGAGGGTGGACAGGGGGGACACTGAAGCTTTCTTT
abundance: .; j_gene: TRBJ2-7; d_gene: TRBD2; v_gene: TRBV11-2; len: 14; CDR3aa: CASSFSGPTYEQYF; CDR3nt: TGTGCCAGCAGCTTTAGCGGGCCGACCTACGAGCAGTACTTC
abundance: .; j_gene: TRBJ2-2; d_gene: TRBD1; v_gene: TRBV3-1/TRBV3-2; len: 15; CDR3aa: CASRRQGANTGELFF; CDR3nt: TGTGCCAGCAGGCGACAGGGGGCGAACACCGGGGAGCTGTTTTTT
abundance: few; j_gene: TRBJ1-3; d_gene: .; v_gene: TRBV28; len: 15; CDR3aa: CASSLYRGAGNTIYF; CDR3nt: TGTGCCAGCAGTCTGTACCGCGGGGCTGGAAACACCATATATTTT
abundance: .; j_gene: TRBJ2-7; d_gene: .; v_gene: TRBV5-1; len: 14; CDR3aa: CASSLEVASFEQYF; CDR3nt: TGCGCCAGCAGCTTGGAGGTAGCTTCGTTCGAGCAGTACTTC
abundance: .; j_gene: TRBJ1-2; d_gene: TRBD1; v_gene: TRBV27; len: 15; CDR3aa: CASSLSPGTVYGYTF; CDR3nt: TGTGCCAGCAGTTTATCCCCCGGGACAGTCTATGGCTACACCTTC
abundance: .; j_gene: TRBJ2-3; d_gene: TRBD2; v_gene: TRBV24-1; len: 16; CDR3aa: CATSDYLAGGTDTQYF; CDR3nt: TGTGCCACCAGTGACTACCTAGCGGGTGGCACAGATACGCAGTATTTT
abundance: few; j_gene: TRBJ1-5; d_gene: TRBD1; v_gene: TRBV30; len: 13; CDR3aa: CAWGGQSNQPQHF; CDR3nt: TGTGCCTGGGGGGGACAGAGCAATCAGCCCCAGCATTTT
abundance: .; j_gene: TRBJ2-7; d_gene: TRBD2; v_gene: TRBV19; len: 16; CDR3aa: CASSKGTSGSSYEQYF; CDR3nt: TGTGCCAGTAGTAAGGGGACTAGCGGGAGCTCCTACGAGCAGTACTTC
abundance: .; j_gene: TRBJ2-3; d_gene: TRBD2; v_gene: TRBV11-3; len: 16; CDR3aa: CASSTGTSGFTDTQYF; CDR3nt: TGTGCCAGCAGCACGGGGACTAGCGGGTTCACAGATACGCAGTATTTT
abundance: .; j_gene: TRBJ2-1; d_gene: TRBD2; v_gene: TRBV27; len: 17; CDR3aa: CASREPGLIEPYNEQFF; CDR3nt: TGTGCCAGCAGGGAACCGGGACTAATCGAGCCCTACAATGAGCAGTTCTTC
abundance: .; j_gene: TRBJ1-3; d_gene: .; v_gene: TRBV23-1; len: 16; CDR3aa: CASSQSGGLFGNTIYF; CDR3nt: TGCGCCAGCAGTCAATCGGGGGGCTTATTCGGAAACACCATATATTTT
abundance: .; j_gene: TRBJ1-5; d_gene: TRBD1; v_gene: TRBV5-6; len: 17; CDR3aa: CASSIAGTGSSNQPQHF; CDR3nt: TGTGCCAGCAGCATAGCCGGGACAGGGAGTAGCAATCAGCCCCAGCATTTT
abundance: .; j_gene: TRBJ2-1; d_gene: .; v_gene: TRBV7-3; len: 14; CDR3aa: CASSLTAGLGEQFF; CDR3nt: TGTGCCAGCAGCTTAACGGCAGGGCTCGGTGAGCAGTTCTTC
abundance: .; j_gene: TRBJ1-2; d_gene: .; v_gene: TRBV28; len: 13; CDR3aa: CASSLIFQHGYTF; CDR3nt: TGTGCCAGCAGTTTAATCTTTCAACATGGCTACACCTTC
abundance: .; j_gene: TRBJ2-1; d_gene: .; v_gene: TRBV7-2; len: 15; CDR3aa: CASSSDTGSHNEQFF; CDR3nt: TGTGCCAGCAGCTCCGACACCGGGTCCCACAATGAGCAGTTCTTC
abundance: .; j_gene: TRBJ2-5; d_gene: TRBD1; v_gene: TRBV19; len: 16; CDR3aa: CASSGPGTGVQETQYF; CDR3nt: TGTGCCAGTAGTGGCCCCGGGACAGGAGTCCAAGAGACCCAGTACTTC
abundance: .; j_gene: TRBJ2-2; d_gene: .; v_gene: TRBV24-1; len: 14; CDR3aa: CATSVPGGTGELFF; CDR3nt: TGTGCCACCAGTGTCCCGGGTGGCACCGGGGAGCTGTTTTTT
abundance: few; j_gene: TRBJ1-6; d_gene: .; v_gene: TRBV6-2/TRBV6-3; len: 13; CDR3aa: CASSYSENSPLHF; CDR3nt: TGTGCCAGCAGTTACTCAGAAAATTCACCCCTCCACTTT